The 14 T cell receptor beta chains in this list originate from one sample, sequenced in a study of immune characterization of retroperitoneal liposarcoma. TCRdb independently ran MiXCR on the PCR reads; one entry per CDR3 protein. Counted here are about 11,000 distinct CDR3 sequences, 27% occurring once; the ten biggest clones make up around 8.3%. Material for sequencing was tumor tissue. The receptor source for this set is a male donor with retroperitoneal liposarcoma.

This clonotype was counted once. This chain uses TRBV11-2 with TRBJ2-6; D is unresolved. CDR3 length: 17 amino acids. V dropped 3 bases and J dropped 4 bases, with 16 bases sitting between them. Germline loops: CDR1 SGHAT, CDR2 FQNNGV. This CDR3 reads CASSFAGPLTGANVLTF. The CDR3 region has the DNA TGTGCCAGCAGCTTCGCCGGGCCACTAACCGGGGCCAACGTCCTGACTTTC.

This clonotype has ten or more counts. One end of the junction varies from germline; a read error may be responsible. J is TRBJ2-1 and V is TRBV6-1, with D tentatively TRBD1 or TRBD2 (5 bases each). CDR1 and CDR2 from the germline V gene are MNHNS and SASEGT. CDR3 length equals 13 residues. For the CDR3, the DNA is TGTGCCAGCACTCTGAACGGGGTGGCAGGGCGATACTTC. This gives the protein CASTLNGVAGRYF.

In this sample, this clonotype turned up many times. CDR3 region: CASSDSTGTPPNEQFF. The CDR3 DNA sequence: TGTGCCAGCAGTGACTCAACCGGGACTCCCCCCAATGAGCAGTTCTTC. The gene calls are TRBV6-4 and TRBJ2-1; tentative D call: TRBD2 (6 bases). V was pared by 0 bases and J by 6 bases, with 15 bases between. CDR1 is MRHNA, CDR2 SNTAGT, per germline. The CDR3 is made up of 16 amino acids.

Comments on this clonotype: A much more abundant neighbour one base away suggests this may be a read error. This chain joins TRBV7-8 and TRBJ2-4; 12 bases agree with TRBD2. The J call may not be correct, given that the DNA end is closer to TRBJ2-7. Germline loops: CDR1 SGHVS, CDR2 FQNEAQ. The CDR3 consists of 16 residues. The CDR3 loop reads CASSLAASGGVYEQYF. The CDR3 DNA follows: TGTGCCAGCAGCTTAGCGGCTAGCGGGGGGGTCTACGAGCAGTACTTC.

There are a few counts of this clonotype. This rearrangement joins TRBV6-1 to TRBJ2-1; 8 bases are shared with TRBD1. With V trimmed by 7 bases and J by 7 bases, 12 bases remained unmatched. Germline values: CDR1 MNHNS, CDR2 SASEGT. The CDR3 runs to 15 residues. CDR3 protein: CASTNGQGAGNEQFF. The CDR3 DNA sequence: TGTGCCAGCACCAATGGGCAGGGGGCTGGAAATGAGCAGTTCTTC.

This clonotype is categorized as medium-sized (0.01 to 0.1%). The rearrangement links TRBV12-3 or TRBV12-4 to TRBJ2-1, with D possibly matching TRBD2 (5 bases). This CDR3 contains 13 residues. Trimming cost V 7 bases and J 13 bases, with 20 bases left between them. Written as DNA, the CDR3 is TGTGCCAGCACCCTGAGCGGATTGGAGACCCAGTTCTTC. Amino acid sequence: CASTLSGLETQFF.

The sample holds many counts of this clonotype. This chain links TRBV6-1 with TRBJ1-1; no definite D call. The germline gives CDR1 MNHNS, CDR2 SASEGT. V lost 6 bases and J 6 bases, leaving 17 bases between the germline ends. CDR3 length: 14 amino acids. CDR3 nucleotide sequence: TGTGCCAGCAGCCAAAGAGAGGGCGTACCTGAAGCTTTCTTT. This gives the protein CASSQREGVPEAFF.

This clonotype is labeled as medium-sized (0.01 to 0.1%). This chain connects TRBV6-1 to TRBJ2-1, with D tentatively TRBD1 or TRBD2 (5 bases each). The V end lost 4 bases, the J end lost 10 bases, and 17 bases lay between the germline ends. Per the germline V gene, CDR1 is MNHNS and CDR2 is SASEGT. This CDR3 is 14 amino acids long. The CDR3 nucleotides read TGTGCCAGCAGTGTAGGGGAGTTCTCCTACGAGCAGTTCTTC. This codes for CASSVGEFSYEQFF.

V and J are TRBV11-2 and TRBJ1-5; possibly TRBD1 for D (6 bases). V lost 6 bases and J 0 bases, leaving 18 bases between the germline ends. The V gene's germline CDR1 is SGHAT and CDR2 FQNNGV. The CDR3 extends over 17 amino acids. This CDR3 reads CASRGPQGTYSNQPQHF. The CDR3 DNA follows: TGTGCCAGCAGGGGACCGCAGGGGACGTATAGCAATCAGCCCCAGCATTTT.

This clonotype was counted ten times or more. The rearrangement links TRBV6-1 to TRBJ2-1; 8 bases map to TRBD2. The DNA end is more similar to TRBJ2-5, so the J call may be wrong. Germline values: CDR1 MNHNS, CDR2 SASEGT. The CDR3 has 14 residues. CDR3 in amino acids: CASSRPGGAETQYF. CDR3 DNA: TGTGCCAGCAGTCGCCCCGGGGGGGCAGAGACCCAGTACTTC.

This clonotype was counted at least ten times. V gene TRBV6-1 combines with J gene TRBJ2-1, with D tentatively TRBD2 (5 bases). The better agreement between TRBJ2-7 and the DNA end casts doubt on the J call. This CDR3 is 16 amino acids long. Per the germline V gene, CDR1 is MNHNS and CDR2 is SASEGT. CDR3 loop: CASSEGDGSDSYEQYF. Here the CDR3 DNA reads TGTGCCAGCAGTGAAGGAGATGGTAGCGACTCCTACGAGCAGTACTTC.

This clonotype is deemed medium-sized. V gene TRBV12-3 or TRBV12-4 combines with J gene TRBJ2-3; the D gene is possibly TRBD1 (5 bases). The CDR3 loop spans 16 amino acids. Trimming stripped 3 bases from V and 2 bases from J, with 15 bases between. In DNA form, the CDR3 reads TGTGCCAGCAGTTTTCGCACGACAGTTTTCACAGATACGCAGTATTTT. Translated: CASSFRTTVFTDTQYF.

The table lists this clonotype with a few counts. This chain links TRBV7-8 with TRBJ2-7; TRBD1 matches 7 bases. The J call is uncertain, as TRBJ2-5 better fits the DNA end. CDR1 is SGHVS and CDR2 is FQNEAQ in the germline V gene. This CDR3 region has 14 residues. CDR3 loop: CASSSDRVVKTQYF. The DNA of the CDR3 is TGTGCCAGCAGCTCCGACAGGGTGGTGAAGACCCAGTACTTC.

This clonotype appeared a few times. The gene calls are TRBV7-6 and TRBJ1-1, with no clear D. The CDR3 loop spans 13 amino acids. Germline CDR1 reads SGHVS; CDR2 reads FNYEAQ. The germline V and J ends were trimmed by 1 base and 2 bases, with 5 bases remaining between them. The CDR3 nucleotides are TGTGCCAGCAGCTTAGAAAGAAACACTGAAGCTTTCTTT. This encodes CASSLERNTEAFF.